The 27 T cell receptor beta chains below come from one sample, sequenced in a study of human T cells and chemical hapten exposure. Each CDR3 protein is one row after TCRdb ran MiXCR on the 5' RACE reads. The table includes 65,000 to 90,000 distinct CDR3 sequences, around a sixth detected once. The template was total RNA from unfractionated whole blood. The source of these receptors is a female donor in good health.

In this sample, this clonotype turned up a few times. The CDR3 region is CASSIDLGRSYEQYF. The CDR3 DNA reads TGTGCCAGTAGTATAGATCTCGGACGCTCCTACGAGCAGTACTTC. J is TRBJ2-7 and V is TRBV19; D is ambiguous. The germline V gene encodes CDR1 LNHDA and CDR2 SQIVND (reference sequence). The CDR3 is 15 amino acids. V was pared by 0 bases and J by 0 bases, with 9 bases between.

V gene TRBV10-1 combines with J gene TRBJ1-1, with a possible D match to TRBD1 (5 bases). The germline V gene has CDR1 WNHNN and CDR2 SYGVQD (reference sequence). There are 13 residues in the CDR3. V lost 7 bases and J lost 1, with 10 bases in between. This CDR3 is CASKARENTEAFF. In nucleotides, the CDR3 is TGCGCCAGCAAGGCCAGGGAGAACACTGAAGCTTTCTTT.

V gene TRBV12-3 or TRBV12-4 combines with J gene TRBJ1-1; maybe TRBD1 (5 bases). CDR3 length: 15 amino acids. V was clipped by 4 bases and J by 4 bases, with 16 bases between them. CDR3 protein: CASSSHRSIGTEAFF. CDR3 nucleotides: TGTGCCAGCAGTTCCCACAGGAGCATAGGCACTGAAGCTTTCTTT.

This clonotype was seen a few times. The J gene is TRBJ2-3, the V gene TRBV5-1; 10 bases match TRBD2. The V and J ends lost 4 bases and 2 bases, in that order; junction bases with no gene match: 4. The CDR3 runs to 15 residues. Looked up from germline, CDR1 is SGHRS and CDR2 is YFSETQ. In DNA, the CDR3 is TGCGCCAGCAGCGCCGGGACTAGCGCCACAGATACGCAGTATTTT. It specifies CASSAGTSATDTQYF.

V and J are TRBV16 and TRBJ2-7; 7 bases are shared with TRBD1. V lost 0 bases, J lost 6 bases, and 8 bases stayed unmatched. CDR3 length equals 15 residues. Germline lookup yields CDR1 KGHSY and CDR2 FQNENV. The DNA for the CDR3 is TGTGCCAGCAGCCAATCCGAGAGGGGGCTGGGCGAGCAGTACTTC. It translates to CASSQSERGLGEQYF.

This clonotype turned up a few times. The chain links TRBV5-5 to TRBJ1-1; D remains ambiguous. The CDR3 extends over 16 amino acids. Germline assignment: CDR1 SGHKS and CDR2 YYEKEE (reference sequence). V dropped 4 bases and J dropped 0 bases, with 16 bases sitting between them. The CDR3 sequence: CASSPIAGRMNTEAFF. CDR3 in DNA: TGTGCCAGCAGCCCGATAGCCGGGAGAATGAACACTGAAGCTTTCTTT.

This chain joins TRBV11-2 and TRBJ1-2, with D unresolved. Trimming took off 1 base at V and 2 bases at J, with 2 bases between the two ends. The CDR3 is 12 amino acids. From germline, CDR1 is SGHAT and CDR2 FQNNGV. DNA for the CDR3: TGTGCCAGCAGCTTAGGGAACTATGGCTACACCTTC. Residues: CASSLGNYGYTF.

This clonotype is medium-sized (0.01 to 0.1%) in the sample. The chain links TRBV5-1 to TRBJ1-2, with 9 bases matching TRBD1. CDR3 length equals 15 residues. V trimming: 1 base; J trimming: 4 bases; junction bases outside the gene matches: 5. The germline CDR1 and CDR2 sequences are SGHRS and YFSETQ. CDR3 nucleotide sequence: TGCGCCAGCAGCTTGCTGGGACAGGGAGGCTATGGCTACACCTTC. This encodes CASSLLGQGGYGYTF.

This clonotype was found a few times. The CDR3 is CSAPIQRGKYEQYF. The CDR3 bases are TGCAGTGCTCCGATCCAGCGGGGAAAATACGAGCAGTACTTC. The V call is TRBV20-1, the J call TRBJ2-7; 7 nucleotides match TRBD2. CDR3 length equals 14 residues. CDR1 and CDR2 from the germline V gene are DFQATT and SNEGSKA (reference sequence). V shed 5 bases and J 4 bases; nucleotides not matched to a gene: 11.

In nucleotides, the CDR3 is TGTGCCAGCAGCCCTGGACAGAACACTGAAGCTTTCTTT. Its translation: CASSPGQNTEAFF. The chain couples TRBV3-1 to TRBJ1-1, with a possible D match to TRBD1 (5 bases). Germline V lookup: CDR1 LGHDT, CDR2 YNNKEL (reference sequence). Trimming pared 4 bases from V and 1 base from J, leaving 7 bases between. The CDR3 length is 13 residues.

This clonotype has just a few counts. V gene TRBV27 combines with J gene TRBJ2-3, with TRBD2 as a possible D gene (6 bases). V gave up 7 bases and J gave up 2 bases, with 10 bases separating them. CDR3 length equals 13 residues. Germline CDR1 MNHEY, CDR2 SMNVEV (reference sequence). As DNA, the CDR3 is TGTGCCAGCACTAGCGTGAACACAGATACGCAGTATTTT. Translated: CASTSVNTDTQYF.

V and J are TRBV5-8 and TRBJ1-1; maybe TRBD1 (6 bases). The V end lost 3 bases, the J end lost 1 base, and 19 bases lay between the germline ends. Germline V gene data show CDR1 as SGHTS and CDR2 as YDEGEE. This CDR3 region has 17 residues. The CDR3 loop reads CASSSRGQEGRNTEAFF. In DNA, the CDR3 is TGTGCCAGCAGCTCCCGGGGGCAGGAGGGTAGGAACACTGAAGCTTTCTTT.

There are a few counts of this clonotype. The V gene is TRBV20-1, the J gene TRBJ1-2, with 9 bases that match TRBD1. This CDR3 comprises 16 residues. The trim removed 1 base at V and 3 bases at J, leaving 9 bases unmatched. CDR1 DFQATT and CDR2 SNEGSKA come from the germline V gene (reference sequence). In DNA form, the CDR3 reads TGCAGTGCTAGAGCTGGACCGGGACAGGGAGACTATGGCTACACCTTC. Translated, it gives CSARAGPGQGDYGYTF.

Only a few counts were recorded for this clonotype. The rearrangement joins TRBV7-9 to TRBJ2-1; no firm D call. CDR3 length: 12 amino acids. Trimming removed 3 bases from V and 6 bases from J, with 6 bases in between. Per germline, CDR1 SEHNR and CDR2 FQNEAQ (reference sequence). CDR3 sequence: CASSFLRNEQFF. CDR3 nucleotide sequence: TGTGCCAGCAGCTTCCTGCGCAATGAGCAGTTCTTC.

This chain joins TRBV30 and TRBJ1-1; tentative D call: TRBD1 (5 bases). Germline V CDR1 and CDR2: GTSNPN, SVGIG (reference sequence). Deletions cut 4 bases from V and 4 bases from J, with 16 bases between. This CDR3 has 14 amino acids. DNA for the CDR3: TGTGCCTGGATCCCGGACCCCGGGGCCACTGAAGCTTTCTTT. Protein sequence: CAWIPDPGATEAFF. Full variable domain (outside the CDR3, taken from reference TRBV30 and TRBJ1-1): SQTIHQWPATLVQPVGSPLSLECTVEGTSNPNLYWYRQAAGRGLQLLFYSVGIGQISSEVPQNLSASRPQDRQFILSSKKLLLSDSGFYLCAWIPDPGATEAFFGQGTRLTVV.

This clonotype has a handful of counts. V is TRBV6-1 and J is TRBJ2-5; D unclear. V lost 10 bases and J 1 base, leaving 10 bases between the germline ends. CDR1 is MNHNS and CDR2 is SASEGT in the germline V gene. The CDR3 is 12 amino acids. CDR3 loop: CATHKRQETQYF. CDR3 in DNA: TGTGCCACCCACAAGCGCCAAGAGACCCAGTACTTC.

The rearrangement uses TRBV12-3 or TRBV12-4 and TRBJ2-3; D might be TRBD1 (6 bases). The CDR3 has 15 amino acids. Trimming shortened V by 3 bases and J by 1 base, and 11 bases separated the two germline ends. For the CDR3, the DNA is TGTGCCAGCAGTTTGGATTCAGGGGGCACAGATACGCAGTATTTT. It codes for CASSLDSGGTDTQYF.

This clonotype was seen at least ten times. This chain joins TRBV20-1 and TRBJ2-7; 7 bases fit TRBD2. CDR3 length: 14 amino acids. The V and J ends lost 1 base and 3 bases, in that order; junction bases with no gene match: 6. In germline, CDR1 is DFQATT, CDR2 SNEGSKA (reference sequence). The CDR3 spells CSARVGGEYYEQYF. The CDR3 DNA is TGCAGTGCTAGAGTGGGGGGGGAGTACTACGAGCAGTACTTC.

This clonotype was detected a few times. V and J are TRBV20-1 and TRBJ1-1; D is perhaps TRBD1 (5 bases). V was shortened by 5 bases and J by 0 bases, with 10 bases between the two germline ends. In germline, CDR1 is DFQATT, CDR2 SNEGSKA (reference sequence). The CDR3 totals 13 residues. CDR3 region: CSALDNMNTEAFF. The DNA of the CDR3 is TGCAGTGCTCTGGACAACATGAACACTGAAGCTTTCTTT.

This clonotype turned up a few times. The V gene is TRBV20-1, the J gene TRBJ2-1, with a possible D match to TRBD2 (6 bases). The germline V gene encodes CDR1 DFQATT and CDR2 SNEGSKA (reference sequence). Trimming shortened V by 0 bases and J by 6 bases, and 18 bases separated the two germline ends. This CDR3 spans 16 amino acids. The CDR3: CSARDVVLANPNEQFF. CDR3 coding DNA: TGCAGTGCTAGAGATGTCGTACTAGCAAACCCCAATGAGCAGTTCTTC.

This clonotype appeared a few times. This chain joins TRBV2 and TRBJ1-1; D is undetermined. V lost 8 bases and J lost 0, with 10 bases in between. Germline CDR1 reads SNHLY; CDR2 reads FYNNEI. CDR3 length equals 13 residues. The CDR3: CASASDVNTEAFF. The CDR3 nucleotides are TGTGCCAGCGCCTCGGACGTGAACACTGAAGCTTTCTTT. The full variable domain, rest sourced from reference TRBV2 and TRBJ1-1, is EPEVTQTPSHQVTQMGQEVILRCVPISNHLYFYWYRQILGQKVEFLVSFYNNEISEKSEIFDDQFSVERPDGSNFTLKIRSTKLEDSAMYFCASASDVNTEAFFGQGTRLTVV.

The chain links TRBV20-1 to TRBJ1-5, with 8 bases matching TRBD1. This CDR3 is built from 13 residues. Germline CDR1 DFQATT, CDR2 SNEGSKA (reference sequence). V shed 2 bases, J shed 4 bases, and the junction held 1 base outside the gene matches. CDR3 coding DNA: TGCAGTGCTAGACAGGGGGCGAATCAGCCCCAGCATTTT. Amino acids: CSARQGANQPQHF.

V usage is TRBV20-1 and J usage is TRBJ2-7, with 8 bases lining up with TRBD1. Germline assignment: CDR1 DFQATT and CDR2 SNEGSKA (reference sequence). The trim removed 1 base at V and 1 base at J, leaving 6 bases unmatched. This CDR3 has 15 residues. The CDR3 spells CSARGTGFISYEQYF. The CDR3 nucleotides read TGCAGTGCTAGAGGGACAGGGTTCATTTCCTACGAGCAGTACTTC.

This clonotype was seen more than once but under ten times. V gene TRBV6-5 combines with J gene TRBJ2-7; a weak D match, TRBD2 (6 bases). The CDR3 consists of 16 residues. Trimming stripped 0 bases from V and 2 bases from J, with 14 bases between. The germline V gene encodes CDR1 MNHEY and CDR2 SVGAGI. CDR3 DNA sequence: TGTGCCAGCAGTTACTCGAGCTCTCGACTAGCCTACGAGCAGTACTTC. It codes for CASSYSSSRLAYEQYF.

This clonotype was seen more than once but under ten times. The chain is built from TRBV5-4 and TRBJ1-5; perhaps TRBD1 as D (5 bases). This CDR3 contains 15 residues. Germline V CDR1 and CDR2: SGHNT, YYREEE (reference sequence). V dropped 5 bases and J dropped 3 bases, with 15 bases sitting between them. The CDR3 spells CASSSDGGANQPQHF. DNA of the CDR3: TGTGCCAGCAGTTCGGACGGTGGGGCCAATCAGCCCCAGCATTTT.

With regard to this clonotype: One base away lies a much larger clone, so this may be a sequencing read error. The chain joins TRBV20-1 to TRBJ1-5; D perhaps matches TRBD1 (5 bases). This CDR3 comprises 14 residues. CDR1 and CDR2 (germline): DFQATT, SNEGSKA (reference sequence). Here the CDR3 reads CGALTRQSDQPQHF. The CDR3 bases are TGCGGTGCTCTCACGCGACAGTCGGATCAGCCCCAGCATTTT.

A few counts support this clonotype. The chain uses TRBV4-2 and TRBJ1-4; D uncertain. The CDR3 spans 13 residues. Trimming took off 2 bases at V and 5 bases at J, with 6 bases between the two ends. Germline V CDR1 and CDR2: LGHNA, YNFKEQ. Here the CDR3 reads CASSQYRNEKLFF. CDR3 in DNA: TGTGCCAGCAGCCAATACCGGAATGAAAAACTGTTTTTT.